One and the same sample provided the 21 T cell receptor beta chains below, sequenced in a study of cytomegalovirus exposure and HLA in healthy donors. The PCR employed 60 Vbeta primers together with 13 Jbeta primers. Only in-frame clones appear in the TCRdb table, and some are missing; sequencing was by immunoSEQ multiplex PCR. The sample lists approximately 160,000 clones, 60% to 80% occurring once. Sequences were obtained from PBMCs. These receptors all stem from a woman between 35 and 50 years old in good health and CMV-seropositive.

This chain connects TRBV10-3 to TRBJ2-7; 11 nucleotides line up with TRBD1. V dropped 0 bases and J dropped 5; count of bases not matched to a gene: 3. The CDR3 totals 15 residues. From germline, CDR1 is ENHRY and CDR2 SYGVKD. CDR3 amino acids: CAISESRTGGHEQYF. Written as DNA, the CDR3 is TGTGCCATCAGTGAGTCTAGGACAGGGGGCCACGAGCAGTACTTC.

The chain combines TRBV6-6 with TRBJ1-4; D gene unclear. The CDR3 is 13 amino acids. The V end was cut by 5 bases, the J end by 8 bases, with 12 bases between. The germline gives CDR1 MNHNY, CDR2 SVGAGI (reference sequence). The CDR3 coding sequence is TGTGCCAGCAGTGAGGGTAATGAAGAAAAACTGTTTTTT. It is translated as CASSEGNEEKLFF.

This chain connects TRBV30 to TRBJ2-7, with a weak D call TRBD2 (5 bases). The ends were cut back, 1 base at V and 6 bases at J, with 7 bases in the middle. CDR3 length: 11 residues. Germline V gives CDR1 GTSNPN, CDR2 SVGIG (reference sequence). CDR3 region: CAWSGSGEQYF. The CDR3 region has the DNA TGTGCCTGGAGTGGAAGCGGCGAGCAGTACTTC. Full variable domain (outside the CDR3, taken from reference TRBV30 and TRBJ2-7): SQTIHQWPATLVQPVGSPLSLECTVEGTSNPNLYWYRQAAGRGLQLLFYSVGIGQISSEVPQNLSASRPQDRQFILSSKKLLLSDSGFYLCAWSGSGEQYFGPGTRLTVT.

The chain couples TRBV5-1 to TRBJ1-2; D not resolved. This CDR3 is built from 12 residues. Germline V gives CDR1 SGHRS, CDR2 YFSETQ. With 2 bases removed from V and 4 bases from J, the gap between germline ends came to 6 bases. Written as DNA, the CDR3 is TGCGCCAGCAGCTTAGACACCTATGGCTACACCTTC. It codes for CASSLDTYGYTF.

At least ten counts were recorded for this clone. The V gene is TRBV7-2, the J gene TRBJ1-2; weak D call: TRBD1 (5 bases). V was clipped by 2 bases and J by 9 bases, with 16 bases between them. The germline V gene encodes CDR1 SGHTA and CDR2 FQGNSA. The CDR3 is 14 amino acids. The chain's CDR3 is CASSLRGPTDSYTF. In DNA form, the CDR3 reads TGTGCCAGCAGCTTAAGGGGTCCAACGGATAGCTACACCTTC.

This chain joins TRBV19 and TRBJ1-2; TRBD1 is a possible D gene (6 bases). The CDR3 loop spans 14 amino acids. Trimming stripped 1 base from V and 4 bases from J, with 10 bases between. Per the germline V gene, CDR1 is LNHDA and CDR2 is SQIVND (reference sequence). CDR3 DNA sequence: TGTGCCAGTAGTATAGCTGGGGGCGGCTATGGCTACACCTTC. It yields the protein CASSIAGGGYGYTF.

This clone has only a few counts. The chain is built from TRBV9 and TRBJ2-7; 9 bases line up with TRBD2. The trim removed 0 bases at V and 3 bases at J, leaving 4 bases unmatched. Germline V gives CDR1 SGDLS, CDR2 YYNGEE. CDR3 length: 15 amino acids. CDR3 loop: CASSVGGTSSYEQYF. The CDR3 DNA reads TGTGCCAGCAGCGTAGGAGGGACTAGCAGCTACGAGCAGTACTTC.

V and J are TRBV2 and TRBJ1-1; possibly TRBD1 for D (5 bases). Germline CDR1 is SNHLY and CDR2 is FYNNEI. This CDR3 is 12 amino acids long. The ends were cut back, 11 bases at V and 2 bases at J, with 12 bases in the middle. CDR3 in amino acids: CARLGGNTEAFF. CDR3 coding DNA: TGTGCCCGCCTCGGGGGTAACACTGAAGCTTTCTTT. Together with reference TRBV2 and TRBJ1-1, the CDR3 gives the full variable domain: EPEVTQTPSHQVTQMGQEVILRCVPISNHLYFYWYRQILGQKVEFLVSFYNNEISEKSEIFDDQFSVERPDGSNFTLKIRSTKLEDSAMYFCARLGGNTEAFFGQGTRLTVV.

The genes are TRBV4-1 and TRBJ2-5, with 7 bases that match TRBD2. The CDR3 is made up of 15 amino acids. Germline loops: CDR1 MGHRA, CDR2 YSYEKL. The trim removed 0 bases at V and 4 bases at J, leaving 5 bases unmatched. The CDR3 region is CASSQDAASGETQYF. CDR3 in DNA: TGCGCCAGCAGCCAAGATGCAGCTAGCGGAGAGACCCAGTACTTC.

The chain combines TRBV9 with TRBJ2-6, with 7 bases matching TRBD1. V lost 4 bases to trimming and J lost 4 bases; unmatched junction nucleotides: 11. CDR1 SGDLS and CDR2 YYNGEE come from the germline V gene. This CDR3 is 17 amino acids long. For the CDR3, the DNA is TGTGCCAGCAGCATTAGGACAGGTGCCGTCGGGGCCAACGTCCTGACTTTC. It encodes CASSIRTGAVGANVLTF.

V is TRBV5-1 and J is TRBJ1-4; no clear D gene. The V gene's germline CDR1 is SGHRS and CDR2 YFSETQ. The germline V and J ends were trimmed by 0 bases and 4 bases, with 10 bases remaining between them. The CDR3 extends over 15 amino acids. The CDR3, as DNA: TGCGCCAGCAGCTTGGAGGGAGGGAGTAATGAAAAACTGTTTTTT. Amino acids: CASSLEGGSNEKLFF.

The chain recombines TRBV5-1 with TRBJ2-7; D gene unclear. Germline assignment: CDR1 SGHRS and CDR2 YFSETQ. The CDR3 is 14 residues long. V shed 4 bases and J shed 0 bases, with 11 bases lying between them. CDR3 coding DNA: TGCGCCAGCAGCGCCATGCTGAGCTCCTACGAGCAGTACTTC. Residues: CASSAMLSSYEQYF. Complete variable domain (other parts from reference TRBV5-1 and TRBJ2-7): KAGVTQTPRYLIKTRGQQVTLSCSPISGHRSVSWYQQTPGQGLQFLFEYFSETQRNKGNFPGRFSGRQFSNSRSEMNVSTLELGDSALYLCASSAMLSSYEQYFGPGTRLTVT.

The chain recombines TRBV11-3 with TRBJ2-7; TRBD1 matches at 10 bases. CDR3 length: 14 residues. Germline V gene data show CDR1 as SGHNT and CDR2 as YENEEA. After removal of 4 bases from V and 4 bases from J, the junction contained 4 bases not matched to a gene. CDR3 protein: CASSSTGGEYEQYF. For the CDR3, the DNA is TGTGCCAGCAGCTCGACAGGGGGCGAATACGAGCAGTACTTC.

The rearrangement links TRBV27 to TRBJ1-2; 8 nucleotides line up with TRBD1. V was clipped by 3 bases and J by 1 base; unmatched bases: 7. The CDR3 runs 16 residues. Germline V lookup: CDR1 MNHEY, CDR2 SMNVEV (reference sequence). The CDR3 sequence: CASSFRGQVYNYGYTF. The CDR3 DNA reads as TGTGCCAGCAGTTTCAGGGGACAGGTATATAACTATGGCTACACCTTC.

This sequence joins TRBV11-3 and TRBJ2-5; tentative D call: TRBD2 (6 bases). Germline lookup yields CDR1 SGHNT and CDR2 YENEEA. This CDR3 is built from 14 residues. Trimming removed 1 base from V and 13 bases from J, with 19 bases in between. The CDR3 here is CASSLGIYMTEGYF. As DNA, the CDR3 is TGTGCCAGCAGCTTAGGGATCTATATGACGGAGGGGTACTTC.

The V call is TRBV5-1, the J call TRBJ2-1; TRBD2 matches 8 bases. The germline gives CDR1 SGHRS, CDR2 YFSETQ. CDR3 length equals 17 residues. The V gene end was trimmed by 0 bases and the J gene end by 8 bases; junction bases not matched to a gene: 13. The CDR3 DNA reads TGCGCCAGCAGCTTGGGGGTGAGGACTAGCAACGGGGATGAGCAGTTCTTC. It encodes CASSLGVRTSNGDEQFF.

This chain joins TRBV10-3 and TRBJ1-2, with D possibly TRBD1 on 6 matching bases. V lost 3 bases to trimming and J lost 6 bases, with 14 bases between them. Germline lookup yields CDR1 ENHRY and CDR2 SYGVKD. CDR3 length: 14 amino acids. CDR3: CAISEYRVVDGYTF. CDR3 bases: TGTGCCATCAGTGAATACAGGGTAGTGGATGGCTACACCTTC.

The V call is TRBV5-1, the J call TRBJ2-6, with D unclear. Germline assignment: CDR1 SGHRS and CDR2 YFSETQ. Between the trimmed V and J ends, which lost 1 base and 4 bases, there was a span of 6 bases. CDR3 length equals 14 residues. The CDR3 region has the DNA TGCGCCAGCAGCTTGAGCGCCGGGGCCAACGTCCTGACTTTC. Translating gives CASSLSAGANVLTF.

The chain carries TRBV19 and TRBJ2-5; 7 nucleotides align to TRBD2. Unmatched junction bases numbered 8, after V lost 3 bases and J lost 1 base. The CDR3 extends over 16 amino acids. Germline V gives CDR1 LNHDA, CDR2 SQIVND (reference sequence). The chain's CDR3 is CASSITLAPLQETQYF. Written as DNA, the CDR3 is TGTGCCAGTAGTATCACACTAGCGCCACTCCAAGAGACCCAGTACTTC. The complete variable domain, with remaining parts taken from reference TRBV19 and TRBJ2-5, reads DGGITQSPKYLFRKEGQNVTLSCEQNLNHDAMYWYRQDPGQGLRLIYYSQIVNDFQKGDIAEGYSVSREKKESFPLTVTSAQKNPTAFYLCASSITLAPLQETQYFGPGTRLLVL.

CDR3 in DNA: TGCGCCAGCAGTGAGTCGACTAGCGGCCAAGAGACCCAGTACTTC. Its translation is CASSESTSGQETQYF. The chain combines TRBV10-2 with TRBJ2-5; 9 nucleotides line up with TRBD2. In germline, CDR1 is WSHSY, CDR2 SAAADI. V lost 0 bases and J lost 1; bases outside the gene matches: 0. The CDR3 covers 15 residues.

The CDR3 DNA follows: TGTGCCACCTCGGCCAGGGAGGGTCAGCCCCAGCATTTT. This codes for CATSAREGQPQHF. The rearrangement joins TRBV19 to TRBJ1-5; D is possibly TRBD1 (5 bases). Per germline, CDR1 LNHDA and CDR2 SQIVND (reference sequence). The V gene lost 10 bases and the J gene lost 6 bases, with 16 bases spanning the gap. This CDR3 comprises 13 residues. Full variable domain (outside the CDR3, taken from reference TRBV19 and TRBJ1-5): DGGITQSPKYLFRKEGQNVTLSCEQNLNHDAMYWYRQDPGQGLRLIYYSQIVNDFQKGDIAEGYSVSREKKESFPLTVTSAQKNPTAFYLCATSAREGQPQHFGDGTRLSIL.